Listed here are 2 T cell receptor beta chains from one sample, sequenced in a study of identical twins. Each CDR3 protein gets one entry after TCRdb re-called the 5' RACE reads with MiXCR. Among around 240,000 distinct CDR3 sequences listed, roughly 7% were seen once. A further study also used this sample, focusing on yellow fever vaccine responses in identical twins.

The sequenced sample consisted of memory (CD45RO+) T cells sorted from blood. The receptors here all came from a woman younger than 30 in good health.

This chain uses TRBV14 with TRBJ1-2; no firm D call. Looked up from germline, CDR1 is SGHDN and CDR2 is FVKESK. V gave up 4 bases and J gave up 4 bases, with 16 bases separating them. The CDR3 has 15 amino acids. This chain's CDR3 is CASSPFGLRGYGYTF. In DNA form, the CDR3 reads TGTGCCAGCAGCCCATTCGGATTGCGAGGCTATGGCTACACCTTC.

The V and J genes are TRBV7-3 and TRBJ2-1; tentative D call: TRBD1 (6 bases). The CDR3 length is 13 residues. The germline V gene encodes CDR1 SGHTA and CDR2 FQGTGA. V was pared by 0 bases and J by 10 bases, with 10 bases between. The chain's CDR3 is CASSLTSDREQFF. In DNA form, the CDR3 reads TGTGCCAGCAGCTTAACTAGCGACAGGGAGCAGTTCTTC. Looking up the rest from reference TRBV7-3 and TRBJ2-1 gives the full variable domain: GAGVSQTPSNKVTEKGKYVELRCDPISGHTALYWYRQSLGQGPEFLIYFQGTGAADDSGLPNDRFFAVRPEGSVSTLKIQRTERGDSAVYLCASSLTSDREQFFGPGTRLTVL.